Presented here are 9 T cell receptor beta chains from one specimen sequenced in a study of cytomegalovirus exposure and HLA in healthy donors. The study ran its PCR with 60 Vbeta and 13 Jbeta primers. Assay: immunoSEQ multiplex PCR; the TCRdb copy retains only in-frame clones and omits some. This sample has about 130,000 clones, with about 81% found just once. The sequenced sample consisted of PBMCs. Every receptor here comes from a woman between 40 and 55 years old in good health and CMV-seropositive.

This chain connects TRBV5-4 to TRBJ2-6; D is uncertain. CDR1 and CDR2 from the germline V gene are SGHNT and YYREEE (reference sequence). Trimming stripped 4 bases from V and 2 bases from J, with 10 bases between. This CDR3 is 15 amino acids long. CDR3 loop: CASSRWAAGANVLTF. CDR3 sequence (DNA): TGTGCCAGCAGCCGGTGGGCTGCTGGGGCCAACGTCCTGACTTTC. Filled out from reference TRBV5-4 and TRBJ2-6, the complete variable domain reads ETGVTQSPTHLIKTRGQQVTLRCSSQSGHNTVSWYQQALGQGPQFIFQYYREEENGRGNFPPRFSGLQFPNYSSELNVNALELDDSALYLCASSRWAAGANVLTFGAGSRLTVL.

The V and J genes are TRBV18 and TRBJ2-7, with 12 bases that match TRBD2. CDR1 is KGHSH and CDR2 is LQKENI in the germline V gene. This CDR3 has 16 residues. Trimming removed 0 bases from V and 6 bases from J; junction bases left unmatched: 6. This chain's CDR3 is CASSPPTSGSHGEQYF. The CDR3 DNA sequence: TGTGCCAGCTCACCACCGACTAGCGGGAGCCACGGCGAGCAGTACTTC.

The chain links TRBV5-4 to TRBJ2-1, with 9 bases aligning to TRBD2. J gave up 8 bases and V 4 bases, and 19 bases lay outside the gene matches. Germline CDR1 is SGHNT and CDR2 is YYREEE (reference sequence). This CDR3 has 18 amino acids. The CDR3 here is CASSKGLASQGEGDEQFF. CDR3 coding DNA: TGTGCCAGCAGCAAAGGACTAGCGAGCCAAGGGGAGGGCGATGAGCAGTTCTTC.

This chain joins TRBV30 and TRBJ1-6, with a weak D call TRBD1 (6 bases). Germline CDR1 and CDR2: GTSNPN and SVGIG (reference sequence). The CDR3 is made up of 14 amino acids. V lost 5 bases and J lost 6, with 14 bases in between. This CDR3 is CAWWRQAFNSPLHF. The DNA of the CDR3 is TGTGCCTGGTGGAGACAGGCCTTTAATTCACCCCTCCACTTT.

CDR3 sequence reads: CASSFSLGQTNSNQPQHF. As DNA, the CDR3 is TGTGCCAGCAGCTTTTCCCTTGGACAGACTAATAGCAATCAGCCCCAGCATTTT. V usage is TRBV5-6 and J usage is TRBJ1-5; tentatively, D is TRBD1 (6 bases). V lost 2 bases, J lost 0 bases, and 18 bases lay in between. This CDR3 has 18 amino acids. Germline V CDR1 and CDR2: SGHDT, YYEEEE.

The CDR3 loop reads CAWSVESIPRTQYF. CDR3 sequence (DNA): TGTGCCTGGAGTGTAGAGTCCATCCCTCGTACGCAGTATTTT. V gene TRBV30 combines with J gene TRBJ2-3; no reliable D call. Germline V gene sequence: CDR1 GTSNPN, CDR2 SVGIG (reference sequence). The CDR3 length is 14 residues. V lost 0 bases to trimming and J lost 8 bases, with 15 bases between them. The entire variable domain, with the rest obtained from reference TRBV30 and TRBJ2-3, is as follows: SQTIHQWPATLVQPVGSPLSLECTVEGTSNPNLYWYRQAAGRGLQLLFYSVGIGQISSEVPQNLSASRPQDRQFILSSKKLLLSDSGFYLCAWSVESIPRTQYFGPGTRLTVL.

CDR3 coding DNA: TGTGCCAGCAGCCCCGGAGGGCCCGCTAGCTCCTACGAGCAGTACTTC. Its translation is CASSPGGPASSYEQYF. This chain links TRBV4-2 with TRBJ2-7; the D gene is possibly TRBD2 (6 bases). This CDR3 region has 16 residues. V dropped 4 bases and J dropped 0 bases, with 16 bases sitting between them. Germline assignment: CDR1 LGHNA and CDR2 YNFKEQ.

This clone was detected a few times. The chain has TRBV4-1 and TRBJ1-2, with 9 nucleotides matching TRBD1. The CDR3 length is 15 residues. V shed 1 base and J 0 bases; nucleotides not matched to a gene: 0. The germline gives CDR1 MGHRA, CDR2 YSYEKL. CDR3 coding DNA: TGCGCCAGCAGCCAAGGACAGGGGGCTAACTATGGCTACACCTTC. It codes for CASSQGQGANYGYTF.

This clone was observed once. The CDR3 DNA reads as TGTGCCAGCAGTGAGATGGGGACAACTGAAGCTTTCTTT. This translates into CASSEMGTTEAFF. This chain connects TRBV2 to TRBJ1-1; D is perhaps TRBD1 (6 bases). Trimming pared 3 bases from V and 5 bases from J, leaving 10 bases between. Per germline, CDR1 SNHLY and CDR2 FYNNEI. CDR3 length: 13 residues.